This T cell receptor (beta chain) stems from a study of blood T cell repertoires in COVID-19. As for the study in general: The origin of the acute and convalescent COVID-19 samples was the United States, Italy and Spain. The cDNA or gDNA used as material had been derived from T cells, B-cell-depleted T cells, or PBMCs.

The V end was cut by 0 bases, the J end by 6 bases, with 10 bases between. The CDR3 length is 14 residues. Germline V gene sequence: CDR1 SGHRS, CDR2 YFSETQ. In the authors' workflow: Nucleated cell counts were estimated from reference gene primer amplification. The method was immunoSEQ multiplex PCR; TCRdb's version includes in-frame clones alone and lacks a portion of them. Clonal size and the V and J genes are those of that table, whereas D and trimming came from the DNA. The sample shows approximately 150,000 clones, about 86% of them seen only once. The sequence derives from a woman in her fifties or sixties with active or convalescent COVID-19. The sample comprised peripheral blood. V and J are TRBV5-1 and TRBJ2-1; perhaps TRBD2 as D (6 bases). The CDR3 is CASSLELASNEQFF. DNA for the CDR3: TGCGCCAGCAGCTTGGAACTAGCCTCCAATGAGCAGTTCTTC. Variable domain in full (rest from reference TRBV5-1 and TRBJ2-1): KAGVTQTPRYLIKTRGQQVTLSCSPISGHRSVSWYQQTPGQGLQFLFEYFSETQRNKGNFPGRFSGRQFSNSRSEMNVSTLELGDSALYLCASSLELASNEQFFGPGTRLTVL.